This T cell receptor (beta chain) is from a study of T cells expressing NK-cell markers. TCRdb re-called the 5' RACE reads and catalogs CDR3 proteins one per entry, DNA excluded. The listing records fewer than 300,000 distinct CDR3 sequences. The CDR3 sequence is 16 residues long. The chain has TRBV12-3 or TRBV12-4 and TRBJ1-1; TCRdb picks TRBD1, but there is no DNA to check that call. The clonotype was recovered from a woman aged 18-70 years in good health. Material for sequencing was blood T cells: a sorted CD56 or NKG2C T cell subset, CD4+ or CD8+ T cells, or bulk PBMC T cells (not recorded which). CDR3 amino acids: CASRPRPTGRGTEAFF.